This is a list of T cell receptor beta chains from one sample in a study of blood T cell repertoires in COVID-19. The repertoire was sequenced with immunoSEQ multiplex PCR; TCRdb's copy has only in-frame clones and lacks some. The repertoire holds approximately 300,000 clones, with 85% as singletons. Sequenced sample: peripheral blood. The receptors derive from a woman aged 45-59 years with active or convalescent COVID-19. The CDR3 runs from the conserved cysteine through the conserved F or W. The order of the fields is J gene, clone size, V gene, D gene, CDR3 protein, CDR3 DNA. The D gene is left open where the match is weak. Size values are once, few and many counts, or a class for expanded clones, and some rows have none.

J: TRBJ2-2; size: NA; V: TRBV30; D: TRBD2; CDR3: CAWSDGTSGKSGELFF; DNA: TGTGCCTGGAGTGACGGGACTAGCGGGAAGTCCGGGGAGCTGTTTTTT
J: TRBJ1-3; size: once; V: TRBV3-1/TRBV3-2; D: NA; CDR3: CASSQSPQRGNTIYF; DNA: TGTGCCAGCAGCCAAAGCCCACAGAGAGGAAACACCATATATTTT
J: TRBJ1-4; size: NA; V: TRBV5-1; D: TRBD1; CDR3: CASSGDRQLFF; DNA: TGCGCCAGCAGCGGGGACAGGCAACTGTTTTTT
J: TRBJ2-1; size: NA; V: TRBV6-5; D: NA; CDR3: CASTISSAMYEQFF; DNA: TGTGCCAGCACGATCAGCAGCGCTATGTATGAGCAGTTCTTC
J: TRBJ2-1; size: NA; V: TRBV5-1; D: TRBD2; CDR3: CASSRSTSGFGDEQFF; DNA: TGCGCCAGCAGCCGCTCGACTAGCGGGTTTGGTGATGAGCAGTTCTTC
J: TRBJ1-5; size: NA; V: TRBV27; D: TRBD1; CDR3: CASSFLSGQGAEQPQHF; DNA: TGTGCCAGCAGTTTCCTTTCCGGACAGGGGGCCGAGCAGCCCCAGCATTTT
J: TRBJ2-6; size: NA; V: TRBV9; D: NA; CDR3: CASSSGMAGANVLTF; DNA: TGTGCCAGCAGCTCTGGCATGGCTGGGGCCAACGTCCTGACTTTC
J: TRBJ2-7; size: NA; V: TRBV5-1; D: NA; CDR3: CASSLRSGIYEQYF; DNA: TGCGCCAGCAGCTTAAGGTCGGGGATCTACGAGCAGTACTTC
J: TRBJ2-7; size: NA; V: TRBV9; D: NA; CDR3: CASSVNPQGSEQYF; DNA: TGTGCCAGCAGCGTAAACCCACAGGGATCCGAGCAGTACTTC
J: TRBJ2-7; size: NA; V: TRBV29-1; D: NA; CDR3: CSPREWRSLPPSYEQYF; DNA: TGCAGCCCCCGGGAGTGGCGGAGCCTTCCCCCCTCCTACGAGCAGTACTTC
J: TRBJ2-3; size: NA; V: TRBV5-5; D: NA; CDR3: CASSLIGVDTQYF; DNA: TGTGCCAGCAGCTTGATAGGGGTGGATACGCAGTATTTT
J: TRBJ1-2; size: few; V: TRBV5-1; D: TRBD1; CDR3: CASSTNTGANYGYTF; DNA: TGCGCCAGCAGCACGAACACAGGGGCTAACTATGGCTACACCTTC
J: TRBJ1-1; size: NA; V: TRBV18; D: TRBD1; CDR3: CASSPEGTGETEAFF; DNA: TGTGCCAGCTCACCAGAGGGGACAGGGGAGACTGAAGCTTTCTTT
J: TRBJ1-5; size: few; V: TRBV30; D: NA; CDR3: CAWSVSNNQPQHF; DNA: TGTGCCTGGAGTGTCAGTAATAATCAGCCCCAGCATTTT
J: TRBJ2-2; size: NA; V: TRBV10-2; D: NA; CDR3: CASSEPGGGGELFF; DNA: TGCGCCAGCAGTGAGCCCGGGGGAGGCGGGGAGCTGTTTTTT
J: TRBJ1-2; size: NA; V: TRBV27; D: NA; CDR3: CASSLSDRSSGYTF; DNA: TGTGCCAGCAGTTTATCTGACAGGTCGAGTGGCTACACCTTC
J: TRBJ1-1; size: once; V: TRBV6-5; D: NA; CDR3: CASSYSGGVNTEAFF; DNA: TGTGCCAGCAGTTACTCTGGAGGGGTGAACACTGAAGCTTTCTTT
J: TRBJ2-3; size: once; V: TRBV11-1; D: TRBD1; CDR3: CASSLAPTGGTDTQYF; DNA: TGTGCCAGCAGCTTAGCCCCGACAGGGGGCACAGATACGCAGTATTTT
J: TRBJ2-7; size: NA; V: TRBV5-1; D: TRBD1; CDR3: CASSPDRNTYEQYF; DNA: TGCGCCAGCAGCCCGGACAGGAATACCTACGAGCAGTACTTC
J: TRBJ1-2; size: few; V: TRBV7-6; D: TRBD1; CDR3: CASSAWGQAIYGYTF; DNA: TGTGCCAGCAGCGCCTGGGGACAGGCTATTTATGGCTACACCTTC
J: TRBJ2-1; size: NA; V: TRBV11-2; D: TRBD2; CDR3: CASSETTSGRGGTNEQFF; DNA: TGTGCCAGCAGCGAGACGACTAGCGGGAGGGGAGGAACCAATGAGCAGTTCTTC
J: TRBJ2-3; size: NA; V: TRBV28; D: TRBD2; CDR3: CASSPMGEGTDTQYF; DNA: TGTGCCAGCAGCCCCATGGGGGAGGGTACAGATACGCAGTATTTT
J: TRBJ2-5; size: NA; V: TRBV27; D: TRBD2; CDR3: CASSFGGRGRETQYF; DNA: TGTGCCAGCAGTTTTGGGGGGAGGGGCCGAGAGACCCAGTACTTC
J: TRBJ2-7; size: once; V: TRBV6-6; D: NA; CDR3: CASSPLSYEQYF; DNA: TGTGCCAGCAGTCCCCTTTCCTACGAGCAGTACTTC
J: TRBJ2-7; size: NA; V: TRBV28; D: NA; CDR3: CASSAGSAVYEQYF; DNA: TGTGCCAGCAGTGCCGGCAGCGCGGTCTACGAGCAGTACTTC
J: TRBJ2-1; size: NA; V: TRBV7-9; D: NA; CDR3: CASSSGGSLSYNEQFF; DNA: TGTGCCAGCAGCTCCGGGGGTAGCCTCTCCTACAATGAGCAGTTCTTC
J: TRBJ2-5; size: NA; V: TRBV7-8; D: NA; CDR3: CASSSTSPTETQYF; DNA: TGTGCCAGCAGCTCTACTAGCCCCACTGAGACCCAGTACTTC
J: TRBJ2-4; size: NA; V: TRBV7-2; D: NA; CDR3: CASSLDVWQGRNIQYF; DNA: TGTGCCAGCAGCTTAGACGTCTGGCAGGGCCGAAACATTCAGTACTTC
J: TRBJ2-5; size: NA; V: TRBV6-2/TRBV6-3; D: TRBD2; CDR3: CASSNIGGGLAETQYF; DNA: TGTGCCAGCAGCAATATCGGGGGGGGCTTAGCGGAGACCCAGTACTTC
J: TRBJ2-5; size: NA; V: TRBV3-1/TRBV3-2; D: TRBD2; CDR3: CASSQGVAGRQETQYF; DNA: TGTGCCAGCAGCCAAGGGGTAGCGGGGAGACAAGAGACCCAGTACTTC
J: TRBJ2-3; size: NA; V: TRBV15; D: NA; CDR3: CATSSPTPSDTQYF; DNA: TGTGCCACCAGCAGCCCGACTCCTAGTGATACGCAGTATTTT
J: TRBJ1-2; size: NA; V: TRBV6-5; D: NA; CDR3: CASRGTGQGYTF; DNA: TGTGCCAGCAGAGGTACGGGACAAGGCTACACCTTC
J: TRBJ1-1; size: few; V: TRBV18; D: NA; CDR3: CASSPGQNTEAFF; DNA: TGTGCCAGCTCCCCAGGACAGAACACTGAAGCTTTCTTT
J: TRBJ2-1; size: NA; V: TRBV5-6; D: NA; CDR3: CASSLGVWGVQGPSGEQFF; DNA: TGTGCCAGCAGCTTGGGAGTATGGGGGGTCCAGGGCCCTAGTGGTGAGCAGTTCTTC
J: TRBJ1-2; size: NA; V: TRBV3-1/TRBV3-2; D: NA; CDR3: CASSPAQDLTGNYGYTF; DNA: TGTGCCAGCAGCCCCGCACAAGATCTAACAGGGAACTATGGCTACACCTTC
J: TRBJ2-7; size: NA; V: TRBV2; D: NA; CDR3: CASSEGRVPYYEQYF; DNA: TGTGCCAGCAGTGAAGGGAGGGTACCCTACTACGAGCAGTACTTC
J: TRBJ1-1; size: NA; V: TRBV5-5; D: NA; CDR3: CASSLEGWGIAFF; DNA: TGTGCCAGCAGCTTGGAGGGGTGGGGAATAGCTTTCTTT
J: TRBJ1-1; size: NA; V: TRBV9; D: NA; CDR3: CASSPGGSLNTEAFF; DNA: TGTGCCAGCAGCCCCGGGGGGAGCCTGAACACTGAAGCTTTCTTT
J: TRBJ2-7; size: NA; V: TRBV28; D: TRBD2; CDR3: CASGRAYEQYF; DNA: TGTGCCAGCGGGAGGGCCTACGAGCAGTACTTC
J: TRBJ1-3; size: once; V: TRBV28; D: NA; CDR3: CASSLSGRGNTIYF; DNA: TGTGCCAGCAGTTTGTCAGGGAGGGGTAACACCATATATTTT
J: TRBJ1-1; size: NA; V: TRBV5-1; D: NA; CDR3: CASTFTGLNTEAFF; DNA: TGCGCCAGCACCTTTACAGGGTTGAACACTGAAGCTTTCTTT
J: TRBJ2-7; size: NA; V: TRBV7-9; D: TRBD1; CDR3: CASSTGTDPYEQYF; DNA: TGTGCCAGCAGCACCGGGACAGACCCCTACGAGCAGTACTTC
J: TRBJ2-7; size: NA; V: TRBV5-1; D: TRBD2; CDR3: CASSSGLAGGGHEQYF; DNA: TGCGCCAGCAGCTCCGGACTAGCGGGAGGGGGCCACGAGCAGTACTTC
J: TRBJ2-1; size: NA; V: TRBV7-9; D: NA; CDR3: CASSLGANEQFF; DNA: TGTGCCAGCAGTCTGGGGGCAAATGAGCAGTTCTTC
J: TRBJ1-2; size: NA; V: TRBV11-2; D: TRBD1; CDR3: CASSLGAGGYGYTF; DNA: TGTGCCAGCAGCTTAGGGGCAGGGGGGTATGGCTACACCTTC
J: TRBJ2-1; size: NA; V: TRBV5-1; D: TRBD2; CDR3: CASSLLGAGVPYNEQFF; DNA: TGCGCCAGCAGCTTGCTCGGGGCGGGAGTCCCCTACAATGAGCAGTTCTTC
J: TRBJ1-5; size: NA; V: TRBV18; D: NA; CDR3: CASSPMADLNNQPQHF; DNA: TGTGCCAGCTCACCCATGGCGGATTTGAACAATCAGCCCCAGCATTTT
J: TRBJ2-2; size: NA; V: TRBV21-1; D: NA; CDR3: CASSKGNSGSGTGELFF; DNA: TGTGCCAGCAGCAAGGGGAATAGCGGAAGCGGTACCGGGGAGCTGTTTTTT
J: TRBJ1-1; size: NA; V: TRBV7-9; D: NA; CDR3: CASSLGRGVEGAFF; DNA: TGTGCCAGCAGCTTAGGCAGGGGAGTTGAAGGAGCTTTCTTT
J: TRBJ2-5; size: NA; V: TRBV9; D: TRBD2; CDR3: CASSGSSGRSQETQYF; DNA: TGTGCCAGCAGCGGCTCCAGCGGGAGGTCCCAAGAGACCCAGTACTTC
J: TRBJ2-1; size: NA; V: TRBV9; D: TRBD2; CDR3: CASSVVSGSNEQFF; DNA: TGTGCCAGCAGCGTAGTTAGCGGGAGTAATGAGCAGTTCTTC
J: TRBJ1-6; size: once; V: TRBV19; D: TRBD1; CDR3: CASGQERNSPLHF; DNA: TGTGCCAGTGGACAGGAAAGAAATTCACCCCTCCACTTT
J: TRBJ2-1; size: once; V: TRBV9; D: TRBD2; CDR3: CASSVALRLAGEYEQFF; DNA: TGTGCCAGCAGCGTTGCTCTCCGGCTAGCGGGAGAGTATGAGCAGTTCTTC